This TCR beta chain came from a study of brain metastases from non-small cell lung cancer. The CDR3 loop spans 14 amino acids. Germline values: CDR1 MNHNY, CDR2 SVGAGI (reference sequence). V gave up 0 bases and J gave up 6 bases, with 9 bases separating them. Libraries were prepared by immunoSEQ multiplex PCR; TCRdb keeps only in-frame clonotypes and omits some of them. The table lists 13,000 to 15,000 clones, around four fifths of them singletons. The TCR originated in a donor at least 40 years old with non-small cell lung cancer. Material: primary lung tumor tissue. The chain uses TRBV6-6 and TRBJ2-1, with D hard to call. In DNA form, the CDR3 reads TGTGCCAGCAGTTACTCCCAACAAGGCAATGAGCAGTTCTTC. This codes for CASSYSQQGNEQFF.